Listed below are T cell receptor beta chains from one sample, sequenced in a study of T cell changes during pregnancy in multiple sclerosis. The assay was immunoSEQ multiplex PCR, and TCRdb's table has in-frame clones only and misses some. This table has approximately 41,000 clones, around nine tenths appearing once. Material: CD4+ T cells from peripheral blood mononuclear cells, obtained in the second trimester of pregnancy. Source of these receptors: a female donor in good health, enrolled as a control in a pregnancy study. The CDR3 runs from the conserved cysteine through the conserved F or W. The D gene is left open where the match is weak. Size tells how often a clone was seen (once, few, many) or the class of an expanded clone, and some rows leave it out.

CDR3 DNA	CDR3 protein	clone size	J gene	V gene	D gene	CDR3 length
TGTGCCAGCAGCCCGCACAGGGGGTCTTACGAGCAGTACTTC	CASSPHRGSYEQYF	.	TRBJ2-7	TRBV5-5	TRBD1	14
TGTGCCAGTAAGGCGGACAGCTCAAACTCTGCACCCCTCCACTTT	CASKADSSNSAPLHF	once	TRBJ1-6	TRBV19	.	15
TGTGCCTGGAGGGCCTTAGCGGGCGGCCGTTGGCAGCAGTACTTC	CAWRALAGGRWQQYF	.	TRBJ2-7	TRBV30	TRBD2	15
TGTGCCAGCAGCTCAATTTTACAGGGGTCAATGAACACTGAAGCTTTCTTT	CASSSILQGSMNTEAFF	.	TRBJ1-1	TRBV7-2	TRBD1	17
TGTGCCAGTAGTATCACGACTGGAAACAATGAGCAGTTCTTC	CASSITTGNNEQFF	.	TRBJ2-1	TRBV19	.	14
TGTGCCAGCTCACGCGACAGCACCTACGAGCAGTACTTC	CASSRDSTYEQYF	.	TRBJ2-7	TRBV18	.	13
TGTGCCAGCAGCCTTTCGGGGGCCTCCTCGACAGGGTCGATCTTC	CASSLSGASSTGSIF	.	TRBJ2-4	TRBV28	.	15
TGTGCCAGCTCACCACTGGGATCGGGGGACACTGAAGCTTTCTTT	CASSPLGSGDTEAFF	.	TRBJ1-1	TRBV18	.	15
TGTGCCAGTAGTACCCCCCTCGGAACACTAGGAGATCAGCCCCAGCATTTT	CASSTPLGTLGDQPQHF	.	TRBJ1-5	TRBV19	.	17
TGTGCCAGCAGCTTTAGGGCCGCGACAGGGGGCGCGTCTGCCTACACCTTC	CASSFRAATGGASAYTF	.	TRBJ1-2	TRBV7-9	TRBD1	17
TGTGCCAGCAGCCCTAATGAGGGGGAGCTGTTTTTT	CASSPNEGELFF	.	TRBJ2-2	TRBV6-5	.	12
TGTGCCAGCAGCTTAGCGCGGGGTACCACCACAGATACGCAGTATTTT	CASSLARGTTTDTQYF	.	TRBJ2-3	TRBV7-6	.	16
TGTGCCAGCAGCTTAAGCCGGGAGGTTCTCTTCTTC	CASSLSREVLFF	.	TRBJ1-2	TRBV7-8	.	12
TGTGCCAGCAGTGAGCAGGGATCCAAAAACATTCAGTACTTC	CASSEQGSKNIQYF	.	TRBJ2-4	TRBV25-1	.	14
TGTGCCAGCTCACCTTCCAGGGGTCCGTCGGGGGAAGCTTTCTTT	CASSPSRGPSGEAFF	.	TRBJ1-1	TRBV18	.	15
TGTGCCAGCAAGAGACCGGGGAATCAGCCCCAGCATTTT	CASKRPGNQPQHF	once	TRBJ1-5	TRBV6-5	.	13
TGTGCCAGCAGCTTTACACGTCACACTGAAGCTTTCTTT	CASSFTRHTEAFF	.	TRBJ1-1	TRBV11-3	.	13
TGTGCCAGCAGCCCCGGGACAGGGCACTACGAGCAGTACTTC	CASSPGTGHYEQYF	.	TRBJ2-7	TRBV7-2	TRBD1	14
TGTGCCAGCGGCCGGCAGGCGACAAATGAAAAACTGTTTTTT	CASGRQATNEKLFF	.	TRBJ1-4	TRBV5-4	.	14
TGTGCCAGCAACTCCTTCACTGAAGCTTTCTTT	CASNSFTEAFF	.	TRBJ1-1	TRBV6-5	.	11
TGTGCCAGCTCACCGGGACTCCAAGAGACCCAGTACTTC	CASSPGLQETQYF	.	TRBJ2-5	TRBV18	.	13
TGTGCCAGCAGTTTAGGCGGGACAGGGGGCCTGCTGGATGGCTACACCTTC	CASSLGGTGGLLDGYTF	.	TRBJ1-2	TRBV28	TRBD1	17
TGTGCCAGCTCAACGACTCTGAACACTGAAGCTTTCTTT	CASSTTLNTEAFF	once	TRBJ1-1	TRBV18	.	13
TGTGCCAGCAGCTTAAAGGGACAGGGGATTTTTCCCGGGGAGCTGTTTTTT	CASSLKGQGIFPGELFF	.	TRBJ2-2	TRBV7-2	TRBD1	17
TGTGCCAGCAGTTACACGGGACTAGCGCGGACCGGGGAGCTGTTTTTT	CASSYTGLARTGELFF	.	TRBJ2-2	TRBV6-6	TRBD2	16
TGTGCCAGCAGCTTACAAGGACTAGCGGGGGACACAGATACGCAGTATTTT	CASSLQGLAGDTDTQYF	once	TRBJ2-3	TRBV9	TRBD2	17
TGTGCCAGCAGCTTAGGAGGCGGACAGAATTTT	CASSLGGGQNF	.	TRBJ1-1	TRBV7-9	.	11
TGTGCCTGGAGCCCCAGCAATGAGCAGTTCTTC	CAWSPSNEQFF	.	TRBJ2-1	TRBV30	.	11
TGCGCCAGCAGCCAAGGACAGACGTATGGCTACACCTTC	CASSQGQTYGYTF	.	TRBJ1-2	TRBV4-1	.	13
TGTGCCAGCAGCTTTCTAGCGGGGGGGCCGGGTACGCAGTATTTT	CASSFLAGGPGTQYF	.	TRBJ2-3	TRBV7-3	TRBD2	15
TGTGCCAGCAGCCCGGACAGGAGTAGCATCAATGAGCAGTTCTTC	CASSPDRSSINEQFF	.	TRBJ2-1	TRBV6-5	TRBD1	15
TGCGCCAGCAGCTTTGACAGGGGCGGCTACACCTTC	CASSFDRGGYTF	once	TRBJ1-2	TRBV5-1	TRBD1	12
TGTGCCAGTAAACCCAACCGGGGCAATCAGCCCCAGCATTTT	CASKPNRGNQPQHF	.	TRBJ1-5	TRBV19	.	14
TGTGCCAGCAGCCTCGGGGGGGCGGGCACAGATACGCAGTATTTT	CASSLGGAGTDTQYF	.	TRBJ2-3	TRBV4-2	TRBD2	15
TGTGCCAGCAGCTTGGGAGCGCCCGGCAATCAGCCCCAGCATTTT	CASSLGAPGNQPQHF	.	TRBJ1-5	TRBV5-6	.	15
TGTGCCAGCAGTTCCCTCACCGACAGGGTAAGACACTTC	CASSSLTDRVRHF	.	TRBJ2-7	TRBV6-6	TRBD1	13
TGCGCCAGCAGCTTGGTGGTCGGGGGCCAAGAGACCCAGTACTTC	CASSLVVGGQETQYF	.	TRBJ2-5	TRBV5-1	.	15
TGTGCCAGCAGTGGCAGGGGGCAAGCTGGAAACACCATATATTTT	CASSGRGQAGNTIYF	.	TRBJ1-3	TRBV2	TRBD1	15
TGTGCCAGCAGTTACGAACTAGCGGGGCCGGGTTCACCCCTCCACTTT	CASSYELAGPGSPLHF	.	TRBJ1-6	TRBV6-5	.	16
TGTGCCAGCAAAACTGCTGGGGCCAACGTCCTGACTTTC	CASKTAGANVLTF	.	TRBJ2-6	TRBV6-6	.	13
TGTGCCAGCAGCAAAGCATGGTCCGGCGGGGAGCAGTACTTC	CASSKAWSGGEQYF	.	TRBJ2-7	TRBV7-9	.	14
TGTGCCAGCAGCCAAGACTCCCCTGGGGCCAACGTCCTGACTTTC	CASSQDSPGANVLTF	.	TRBJ2-6	TRBV4-2	.	15
TGTGCCAGCAGCTTGCTACAGGGGGCTAGTGGAAACACCATATATTTT	CASSLLQGASGNTIYF	.	TRBJ1-3	TRBV11-2	TRBD1	16
TGTGCCATCAGGGGGACATTGGGGGGGGGCGAGCAGTACTTC	CAIRGTLGGGEQYF	.	TRBJ2-7	TRBV10-3	.	14
TGTGCCAGCAGTTACCTAATTAGCAGTGAAAAACTGTTTTTT	CASSYLISSEKLFF	.	TRBJ1-4	TRBV6-5	.	14
TGTGCCAGCAGTTTACGGGCTAACTATGGCTACACCTTC	CASSLRANYGYTF	.	TRBJ1-2	TRBV27	.	13
TGCAGCGTTGAAGATCGATTCGGGGGGAGGAACATTCAGTACTTC	CSVEDRFGGRNIQYF	.	TRBJ2-4	TRBV29-1	TRBD2	15
TGCGCCAGCAGGCTAGCGGGGGGGACCACAGATACGCAGTATTTT	CASRLAGGTTDTQYF	.	TRBJ2-3	TRBV5-1	TRBD2	15
TGTGCCAGCAGCTTAGGGGGGGGGCCCTCTGGGGCCAACGTCCTGACTTTC	CASSLGGGPSGANVLTF	.	TRBJ2-6	TRBV7-2	.	17
TGTGCCAGCCGAACGGATTGGGGGGAAAACATTCAGTACTTC	CASRTDWGENIQYF	.	TRBJ2-4	TRBV4-2	.	14
TGTGCCAGCAGGGGACTAGCGGGGGGATTCACTGAGCAGTTCTTC	CASRGLAGGFTEQFF	.	TRBJ2-1	TRBV6-1	TRBD2	15
TGTGCCAGCAGCGTAACAGGGGCAGATACGCAGTATTTT	CASSVTGADTQYF	.	TRBJ2-3	TRBV9	TRBD1	13
TGTGCCAGCAGAAGGACAGGCTTAGATGGCTACACCTTC	CASRRTGLDGYTF	.	TRBJ1-2	TRBV27	TRBD1	13
TGTGCCAGTAGATCTGCGGGGGGTACTAGGAATCAGCCCCAGCATTTT	CASRSAGGTRNQPQHF	.	TRBJ1-5	TRBV28	.	16
TGCAGCGTTGAAGGGGGGACTAGCGGGGGGGCACACAATGAGCAGTTCTTC	CSVEGGTSGGAHNEQFF	.	TRBJ2-1	TRBV29-1	TRBD2	17
TGTGCCAGCAGCCTTCGGGGACAGCTAACCCAAGAGACCCAGTACTTC	CASSLRGQLTQETQYF	.	TRBJ2-5	TRBV5-6	TRBD1	16
TGCGCCAGCAGCTCGGACAGAGGATACTATGGCTACACCTTC	CASSSDRGYYGYTF	.	TRBJ1-2	TRBV5-1	.	14
TGTGCCAGCAGTGAAATGGGGGCGGTTAATTCACCCCTCCACTTT	CASSEMGAVNSPLHF	once	TRBJ1-6	TRBV2	.	15
TGTGCCAGCAGCGGCCTAAGGAGCTCCTACGAGCAGTACTTC	CASSGLRSSYEQYF	.	TRBJ2-7	TRBV13	.	14